A single sample gave rise to the 18 T cell receptor beta chains below, sequenced in a study of cytomegalovirus exposure and HLA in healthy donors. The PCR made use of 60 Vbeta and 13 Jbeta primers. Produced via immunoSEQ multiplex PCR; TCRdb's table is partial and in-frame only. In the table there are some 99,000 clones, 76% of which are singletons. The sample taken for sequencing was PBMCs. The receptors were sampled from a woman between 50 and 59 years old in good health and CMV-seropositive.

Concerning this clone itself: The identical CDR3 is also encoded by other nucleotide sequences in the sample. The chain recombines TRBV7-8 with TRBJ2-5, with D unresolved. Germline CDR1 and CDR2: SGHVS and FQNEAQ. Trimming took 1 base from V and 4 from J, leaving 4 bases between them. CDR3 length: 12 residues. The CDR3 sequence is CASSLDRETQYF. In nucleotides, the CDR3 is TGTGCCAGCAGCTTAGATCGAGAGACCCAGTACTTC.

This chain joins TRBV6-5 and TRBJ2-5; tentative D call: TRBD1 (6 bases). The CDR3 has 16 amino acids. CDR1 is MNHEY, CDR2 SVGAGI, per germline. Trimming stripped 0 bases from V and 2 bases from J, with 13 bases between. As DNA, the CDR3 is TGTGCCAGCAGTTACTCGGGCAGGGGATGGCAAGAGACCCAGTACTTC. It is translated as CASSYSGRGWQETQYF.

The chain combines TRBV7-7 with TRBJ1-2; 7 nucleotides agree with TRBD1. This CDR3 region has 15 residues. CDR1 is SSHAT, CDR2 FNYEAQ, per germline (reference sequence). The junction had 6 bases not matched to a gene; V was cut back by 5 bases and J by 0 bases. The CDR3 DNA follows: TGTGCCAGCAGCCCTTTGACAGGGTCTAACTATGGCTACACCTTC. This sequence encodes CASSPLTGSNYGYTF.

V and J are TRBV4-2 and TRBJ2-2; 12 bases match TRBD2. Trimming took 1 base from V and 4 from J; bases not matched to a gene: 10. CDR3 length: 19 amino acids. Germline CDR1 LGHNA, CDR2 YNFKEQ. CDR3 sequence: CASSQGASGGARSTGELFF. DNA for the CDR3: TGTGCCAGCAGCCAAGGGGCTAGCGGGGGGGCCCGGAGCACCGGGGAGCTGTTTTTT.

The table lists this clone with a few counts. This chain uses TRBV15 with TRBJ2-3; perhaps TRBD2 as D (5 bases). Germline V gene data show CDR1 as LNHNV and CDR2 as YYDKDF (reference sequence). With 0 bases removed from V and 4 bases from J, the gap between germline ends came to 14 bases. This CDR3 has 16 amino acids. The CDR3 spells CATSRDQTGIADTQYF. In DNA, the CDR3 is TGTGCCACCAGCAGAGATCAGACGGGGATCGCAGATACGCAGTATTTT. The full variable domain, in which reference TRBV15 and TRBJ2-3 provide the parts outside the CDR3, is DAMVIQNPRYQVTQFGKPVTLSCSQTLNHNVMYWYQQKSSQAPKLLFHYYDKDFNNEADTPDNFQSRRPNTSFCFLDIRSPGLGDTAMYLCATSRDQTGIADTQYFGPGTRLTVL.

This rearrangement joins TRBV7-8 to TRBJ1-6; 9 nucleotides agree with TRBD1. The trim removed 0 bases at V and 9 bases at J, leaving 6 bases unmatched. The V gene's germline CDR1 is SGHVS and CDR2 FQNEAQ. The CDR3 has 16 amino acids. The CDR3: CASSLALGQGGSPLHF. The CDR3 region has the DNA TGTGCCAGCAGCTTAGCGTTGGGACAGGGCGGTTCACCCCTCCACTTT.

The rearrangement links TRBV5-8 to TRBJ2-3, with TRBD1 as a possible D gene (5 bases). CDR3 length: 10 amino acids. Looked up from germline, CDR1 is SGHTS and CDR2 is YDEGEE. V gave up 4 bases and J gave up 11 bases, with 8 bases separating them. The CDR3 region has the DNA TGTGCCAGCAGCCTCAGGGTGCAGTATTTT. Protein sequence: CASSLRVQYF.

This chain connects TRBV5-6 to TRBJ1-2; TRBD1 is a possible D gene (6 bases). The CDR3 runs 12 residues. Germline CDR1 reads SGHDT; CDR2 reads YYEEEE. The ends were cut back, 3 bases at V and 7 bases at J, with 10 bases in the middle. CDR3 nucleotides: TGTGCCAGCAGCTCTACAGGGACTGGCTACACCTTC. Translation: CASSSTGTGYTF.

This chain links TRBV6-1 with TRBJ2-5, with TRBD1 as a possible D gene (6 bases). Trimming cost V 4 bases and J 5 bases, with 8 bases left between them. From germline, CDR1 is MNHNS and CDR2 SASEGT. This CDR3 region has 12 residues. The CDR3 sequence is CASSVTGETQYF. CDR3 sequence (DNA): TGTGCCAGCAGTGTTACAGGGGAGACCCAGTACTTC.

The chain uses TRBV5-5 and TRBJ2-7; TRBD1 aligns across 8 bases. The CDR3 runs 13 residues. V lost 5 bases, J lost 3 bases, and 4 bases stayed unmatched. Germline CDR1 SGHKS, CDR2 YYEKEE (reference sequence). This CDR3 reads CASRFGQGYEQYF. The CDR3 coding sequence is TGTGCCAGCAGATTTGGACAGGGCTACGAGCAGTACTTC.

The rearrangement uses TRBV6-1 and TRBJ2-2; D is perhaps TRBD1 (7 bases). The V end lost 2 bases, the J end lost 8 bases, and 12 bases lay between the germline ends. The CDR3 totals 14 residues. CDR1 MNHNS and CDR2 SASEGT come from the germline V gene. CDR3 loop: CASSEQGGAGELFF. The CDR3 region has the DNA TGTGCCAGCAGTGAACAGGGGGGCGCGGGGGAGCTGTTTTTT.

Concerning this clone: At one boundary the junction diverges from the germline segment, which might be a read error. The chain is built from TRBV4-3 and TRBJ2-4; D remains unclear. Germline loops: CDR1 LGHNA, CDR2 YSLEER. The CDR3 is made up of 14 amino acids. CDR3 sequence: CASSQSAGQNSQYF. CDR3 DNA sequence: TGCGCCAGCAGCCAATCCGCAGGCCAAAACAGTCAGTACTTC.

The genes are TRBV6-4 and TRBJ2-2; D call uncertain. The CDR3 totals 14 residues. V dropped 8 bases and J dropped 3 bases, with 13 bases sitting between them. Looked up from germline, CDR1 is MRHNA and CDR2 is SNTAGT. Here the CDR3 reads CASSFSLHTGELFF. The CDR3 bases are TGTGCCAGCTCTTTTAGCTTACACACCGGGGAGCTGTTTTTT.

The rearrangement links TRBV2 to TRBJ2-7; 9 bases agree with TRBD1. The CDR3 covers 12 residues. Germline values: CDR1 SNHLY, CDR2 FYNNEI. With 4 bases clipped from V and 5 bases from J, the junction kept 0 bases outside the gene matches. DNA for the CDR3: TGTGCCAGCAGTGGACAGGGGGACGAGCAGTACTTC. The encoded protein is CASSGQGDEQYF.

This clone was detected once. The chain joins TRBV5-4 to TRBJ2-3; 10 nucleotides match TRBD2. The CDR3 length is 15 residues. Germline CDR1 and CDR2: SGHNT and YYREEE (reference sequence). Trimming at V came to 2 bases and at J to 5 bases, leaving 5 bases not matched to a gene. CDR3 nucleotide sequence: TGTGCCAGCAGCTTATTAGCGGGGGGTGAAGATACGCAGTATTTT. Amino acids: CASSLLAGGEDTQYF.

The chain uses TRBV11-2 and TRBJ2-2; TRBD1 aligns across 8 bases. Germline loops: CDR1 SGHAT, CDR2 FQNNGV. The junction had 9 bases not matched to a gene; V was cut back by 5 bases and J by 1 base. The CDR3 covers 17 residues. The CDR3: CASSLFLGTGNTGELFF. The CDR3 bases are TGTGCCAGCAGCCTATTCCTAGGGACAGGGAACACCGGGGAGCTGTTTTTT.

The rearrangement uses TRBV27 and TRBJ1-4; the D is unclear. Looked up from germline, CDR1 is MNHEY and CDR2 is SMNVEV (reference sequence). With 4 bases removed from V and 8 bases from J, the gap between germline ends came to 11 bases. This CDR3 spans 13 amino acids. The CDR3 protein is CASSSGTTEKLFF. DNA of the CDR3: TGTGCCAGCAGTTCTGGTACTACCGAAAAACTGTTTTTT.

V gene TRBV5-4 combines with J gene TRBJ1-2, with D perhaps matching TRBD1 (6 bases). V was shortened by 4 bases and J by 0 bases, with 16 bases between the two germline ends. The CDR3 loop spans 16 amino acids. Germline CDR1 reads SGHNT; CDR2 reads YYREEE (reference sequence). Written as DNA, the CDR3 is TGTGCCAGCAGCCGCACCCGACAGGCTTCTAACTATGGCTACACCTTC. It yields the protein CASSRTRQASNYGYTF.